What follows are 8 T cell receptor beta chains derived from one specimen sequenced in a study of breast tumors, draining lymph nodes, adjacent tissues. Breast cancer patients provided tissue from their axillary draining lymph nodes. A single record per CDR3 protein comes from TCRdb applying MiXCR to the multiplex PCR reads. The sample has about 80,000 distinct CDR3 sequences, roughly 19% seen once. The sample taken for sequencing was axillary lymph node tissue. These receptors came from a female donor with breast cancer. Some clones in this sample may be carry-over from other donors' samples.

This clonotype was recorded many times. This chain links TRBV11-2 with TRBJ1-5; unclear D gene. V was cut by 2 bases and J by 5 bases, with 7 bases left in between. CDR3 size: 13 residues. Germline assignment: CDR1 SGHAT and CDR2 FQNNGV. CDR3 region: CASSLWEDQPQHF. The CDR3 DNA reads TGTGCCAGCAGCTTATGGGAGGATCAGCCCCAGCATTTT.

The chain is built from TRBV30 and TRBJ2-1; weak D call: TRBD1 (6 bases). Germline CDR1 reads GTSNPN; CDR2 reads SVGIG (reference sequence). V dropped 0 bases and J dropped 8 bases, with 17 bases sitting between them. The CDR3 length is 15 residues. The CDR3 DNA follows: TGTGCCTGGAGTGTACTTACTAGGGGGTACCATGAGCAGTTCTTC. It is translated as CAWSVLTRGYHEQFF.

The sample holds many counts of this clonotype. V gene TRBV6-5 combines with J gene TRBJ2-7, with D perhaps matching TRBD1 (5 bases). V gave up 4 bases and J gave up 2 bases, with 9 bases separating them. The CDR3 runs to 13 residues. CDR1 is MNHEY and CDR2 is SVGAGI in the germline V gene. The CDR3 DNA reads as TGTGCCAGCAGTTCCGACAGCCCCTACGAGCAGTACTTC. It translates to CASSSDSPYEQYF.

The table lists this clonotype with many counts. The chain is built from TRBV24-1 and TRBJ2-1; no clear D gene. CDR1 is KGHDR and CDR2 is SFDVKD in the germline V gene. The V end was cut by 7 bases, the J end by 0 bases, with 18 bases between. This CDR3 has 17 amino acids. This chain's CDR3 is CATSPRPGQSSYNEQFF. CDR3 nucleotides: TGTGCCACCAGCCCAAGACCGGGTCAGAGCTCCTACAATGAGCAGTTCTTC.

This clonotype appeared many times. This sequence joins TRBV4-1 and TRBJ2-5; D remains unclear. Germline V gene data show CDR1 as MGHRA and CDR2 as YSYEKL. With 4 bases removed from V and 5 bases from J, the gap between germline ends came to 11 bases. This CDR3 has 13 residues. The CDR3 sequence: CASSLWTGETQYF. CDR3 DNA: TGCGCCAGCAGCCTTTGGACCGGGGAGACCCAGTACTTC.

This clonotype was seen only a few times. This chain joins TRBV6-1 and TRBJ1-3; D not certain. Germline CDR1 reads MNHNS; CDR2 reads SASEGT. V was cut by 4 bases and J by 3 bases, with 7 bases left in between. This CDR3 region has 13 residues. The CDR3 spells CASSGVIGNTIYF. For the CDR3, the DNA is TGTGCCAGCAGTGGGGTGATTGGAAACACCATATATTTT.

Ten or more counts support this clonotype. This rearrangement joins TRBV7-3 to TRBJ2-5; 9 bases agree with TRBD2. Germline V gene lookup returns CDR1 SGHTA and CDR2 FQGTGA. CDR3 length: 14 residues. Trimming removed 5 bases from V and 4 bases from J; junction bases left unmatched: 5. CDR3 region: CASSPTLAGETQYF. CDR3 sequence (DNA): TGTGCCAGCAGCCCAACACTAGCGGGAGAGACCCAGTACTTC.

This clonotype has ten or more counts. CDR3 sequence reads: CASSAETSFTDTQYF. Written as DNA, the CDR3 is TGTGCCAGCAGTGCTGAGACTAGCTTCACAGATACGCAGTATTTT. The rearrangement uses TRBV2 and TRBJ2-3; 7 nucleotides match TRBD2. The CDR3 loop spans 15 amino acids. Per germline, CDR1 SNHLY and CDR2 FYNNEI. The V and J ends lost 4 bases and 2 bases, in that order; junction bases with no gene match: 6.